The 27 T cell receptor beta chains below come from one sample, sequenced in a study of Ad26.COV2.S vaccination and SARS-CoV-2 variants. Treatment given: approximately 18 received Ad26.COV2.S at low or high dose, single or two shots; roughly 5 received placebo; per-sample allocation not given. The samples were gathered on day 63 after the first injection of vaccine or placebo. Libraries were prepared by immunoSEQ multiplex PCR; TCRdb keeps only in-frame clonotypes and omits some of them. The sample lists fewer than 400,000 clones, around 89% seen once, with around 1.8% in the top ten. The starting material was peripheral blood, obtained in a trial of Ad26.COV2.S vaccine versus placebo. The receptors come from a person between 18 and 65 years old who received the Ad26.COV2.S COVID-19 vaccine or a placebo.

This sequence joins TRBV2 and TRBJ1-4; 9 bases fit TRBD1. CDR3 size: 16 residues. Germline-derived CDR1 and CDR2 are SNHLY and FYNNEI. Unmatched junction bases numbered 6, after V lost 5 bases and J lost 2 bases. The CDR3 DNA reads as TGTGCCAGCAGTCCGGGACAGGGTCGCACTAATGAAAAACTGTTTTTT. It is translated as CASSPGQGRTNEKLFF.

The CDR3 reads CASSEGSYQETQYF. CDR3 bases: TGTGCCAGCAGCGAAGGCAGCTACCAAGAGACCCAGTACTTC. The J gene is TRBJ2-5, the V gene TRBV28, with D uncertain. CDR3 length: 14 amino acids. The V end lost 6 bases, the J end lost 0 bases, and 11 bases lay between the germline ends. Germline loops: CDR1 MDHEN, CDR2 SYDVKM.

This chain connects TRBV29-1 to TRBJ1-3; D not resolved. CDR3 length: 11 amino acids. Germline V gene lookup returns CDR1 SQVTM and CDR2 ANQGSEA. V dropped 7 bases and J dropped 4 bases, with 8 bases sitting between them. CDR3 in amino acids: CSGGWGNTIYF. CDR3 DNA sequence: TGCAGCGGAGGGTGGGGAAACACCATATATTTT.

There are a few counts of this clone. Here the CDR3 reads CASSLPESEQYF. CDR3 bases: TGTGCCAGCAGTTTACCAGAATCCGAGCAGTACTTC. This sequence joins TRBV27 and TRBJ2-7; the D is unclear. Between the trimmed V and J ends, which lost 2 bases and 6 bases, there was a span of 8 bases. The CDR3 length is 12 residues. Looked up from germline, CDR1 is MNHEY and CDR2 is SMNVEV (reference sequence).

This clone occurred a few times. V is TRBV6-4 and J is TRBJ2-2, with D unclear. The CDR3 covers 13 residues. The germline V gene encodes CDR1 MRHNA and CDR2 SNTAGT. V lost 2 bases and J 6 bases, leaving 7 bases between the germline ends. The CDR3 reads CASSDGQAGELFF. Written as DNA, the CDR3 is TGTGCCAGCAGTGACGGGCAGGCCGGGGAGCTGTTTTTT.

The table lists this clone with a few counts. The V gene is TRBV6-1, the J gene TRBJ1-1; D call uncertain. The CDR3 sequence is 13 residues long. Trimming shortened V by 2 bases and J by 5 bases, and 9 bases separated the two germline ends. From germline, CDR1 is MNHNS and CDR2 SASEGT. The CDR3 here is CASSESLGTEAFF. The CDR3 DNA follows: TGTGCCAGCAGTGAATCTTTAGGAACTGAAGCTTTCTTT.

The CDR3 loop is CASSVSAGGTDTDTQYF. The CDR3 region has the DNA TGTGCCAGCAGCGTATCAGCAGGCGGCACGGACACAGATACGCAGTATTTT. The gene calls are TRBV9 and TRBJ2-3; no clear D. The germline V gene has CDR1 SGDLS and CDR2 YYNGEE. The CDR3 loop spans 17 amino acids. V shed 1 base and J shed 2 bases, with 17 bases lying between them.

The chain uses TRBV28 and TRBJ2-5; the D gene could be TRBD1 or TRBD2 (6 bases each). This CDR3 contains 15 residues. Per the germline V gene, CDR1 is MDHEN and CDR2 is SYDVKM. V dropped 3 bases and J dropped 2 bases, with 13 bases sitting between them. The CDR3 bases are TGTGCCAGCAGTTTCTCGGGGGCTCAGCAAGAGACCCAGTACTTC. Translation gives CASSFSGAQQETQYF.

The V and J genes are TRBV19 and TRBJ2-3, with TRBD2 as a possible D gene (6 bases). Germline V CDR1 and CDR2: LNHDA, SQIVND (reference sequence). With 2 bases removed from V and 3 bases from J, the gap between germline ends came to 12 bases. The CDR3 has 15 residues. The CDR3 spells CASSILGGETDTQYF. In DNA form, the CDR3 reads TGTGCCAGTAGTATATTGGGCGGGGAAACAGATACGCAGTATTTT.

The CDR3 sequence is CASSLAHGSGANVLTF. CDR3 nucleotide sequence: TGTGCCAGCAGCTTAGCGCACGGTTCTGGGGCCAACGTCCTGACTTTC. The V and J genes are TRBV7-9 and TRBJ2-6; no definite D call. Trimming took 0 bases from V and 1 from J, leaving 7 bases between them. The CDR3 length is 16 residues. CDR1 is SEHNR and CDR2 is FQNEAQ in the germline V gene (reference sequence).

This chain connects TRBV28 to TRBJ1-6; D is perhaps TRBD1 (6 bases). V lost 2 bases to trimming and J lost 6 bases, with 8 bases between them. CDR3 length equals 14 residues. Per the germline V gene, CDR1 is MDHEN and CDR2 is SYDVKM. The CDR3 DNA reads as TGTGCCAGCAGTTTAGGCAGGGGTAATTCACCCCTCCACTTT. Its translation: CASSLGRGNSPLHF.

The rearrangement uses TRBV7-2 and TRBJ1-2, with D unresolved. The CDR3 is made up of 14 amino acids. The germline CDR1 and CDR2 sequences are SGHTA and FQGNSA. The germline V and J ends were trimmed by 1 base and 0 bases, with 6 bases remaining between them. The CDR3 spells CASSLGVANYGYTF. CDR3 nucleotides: TGTGCCAGCAGCTTAGGCGTAGCTAACTATGGCTACACCTTC.

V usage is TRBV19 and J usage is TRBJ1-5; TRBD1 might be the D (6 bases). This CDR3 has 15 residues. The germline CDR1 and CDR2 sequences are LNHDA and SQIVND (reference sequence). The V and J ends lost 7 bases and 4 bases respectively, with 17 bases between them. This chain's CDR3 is CASIKGGEENQPQHF. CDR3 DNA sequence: TGTGCCAGTATCAAGGGGGGAGAAGAGAATCAGCCCCAGCATTTT.

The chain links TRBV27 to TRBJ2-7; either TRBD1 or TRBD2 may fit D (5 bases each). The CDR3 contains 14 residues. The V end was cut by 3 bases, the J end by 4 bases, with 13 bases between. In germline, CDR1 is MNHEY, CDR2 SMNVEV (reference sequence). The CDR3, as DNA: TGTGCCAGCAGTTTGAGGGGAGACCATTACGAGCAGTACTTC. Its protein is CASSLRGDHYEQYF.

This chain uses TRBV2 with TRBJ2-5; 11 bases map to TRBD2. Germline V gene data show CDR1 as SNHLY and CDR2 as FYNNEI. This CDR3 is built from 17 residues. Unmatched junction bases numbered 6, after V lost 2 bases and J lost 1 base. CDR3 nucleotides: TGTGCCAGCAGTGAATATAGCGGGAGGGACCTCCAAGAGACCCAGTACTTC. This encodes CASSEYSGRDLQETQYF.

Here the CDR3 DNA reads TGCGCCAGCAGCCAAGATGGAGGCGGGCCCGGGGAGCTGTTTTTT. This codes for CASSQDGGGPGELFF. The chain carries TRBV4-1 and TRBJ2-2, with TRBD2 as a possible D gene (5 bases). The CDR3 has 15 amino acids. Germline V lookup: CDR1 MGHRA, CDR2 YSYEKL. V was shortened by 0 bases and J by 6 bases, with 11 bases between the two germline ends.

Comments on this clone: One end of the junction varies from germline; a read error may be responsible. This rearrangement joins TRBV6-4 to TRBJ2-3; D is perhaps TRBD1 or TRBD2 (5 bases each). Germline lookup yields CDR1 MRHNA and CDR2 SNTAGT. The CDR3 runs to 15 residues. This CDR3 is CATSQGSGSTDTQYF. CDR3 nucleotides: TGTGCCACCAGTCAGGGTTCGGGATCCACAGATACGCAGTATTTT.

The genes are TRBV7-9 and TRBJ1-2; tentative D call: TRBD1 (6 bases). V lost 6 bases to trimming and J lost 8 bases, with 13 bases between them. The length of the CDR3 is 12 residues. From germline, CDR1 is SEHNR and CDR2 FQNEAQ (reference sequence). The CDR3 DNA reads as TGTGCCAGCAGTCTGAACAGGGAAGGCTACACCTTC. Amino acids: CASSLNREGYTF.

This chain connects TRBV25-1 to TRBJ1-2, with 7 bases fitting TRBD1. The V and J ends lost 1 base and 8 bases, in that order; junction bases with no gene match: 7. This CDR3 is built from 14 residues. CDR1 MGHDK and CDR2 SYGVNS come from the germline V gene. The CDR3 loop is CASSEFPRGGGYTF. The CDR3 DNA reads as TGTGCCAGCAGTGAATTCCCCAGGGGGGGCGGCTACACCTTC.

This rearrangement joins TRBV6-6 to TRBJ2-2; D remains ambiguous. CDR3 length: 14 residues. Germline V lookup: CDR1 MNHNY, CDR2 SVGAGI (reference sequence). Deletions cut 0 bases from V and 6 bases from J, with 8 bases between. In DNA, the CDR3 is TGTGCCAGCAGTTACTCGAGTCAGGCCGGGGAGCTGTTTTTT. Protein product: CASSYSSQAGELFF.

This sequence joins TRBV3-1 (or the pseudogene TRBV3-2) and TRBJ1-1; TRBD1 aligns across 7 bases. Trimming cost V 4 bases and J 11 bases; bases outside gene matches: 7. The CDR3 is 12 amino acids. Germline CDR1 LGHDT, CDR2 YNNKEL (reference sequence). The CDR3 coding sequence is TGTGCCAGCAGCCTGATACAGGGGCGGGCTTTCTTT. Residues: CASSLIQGRAFF.

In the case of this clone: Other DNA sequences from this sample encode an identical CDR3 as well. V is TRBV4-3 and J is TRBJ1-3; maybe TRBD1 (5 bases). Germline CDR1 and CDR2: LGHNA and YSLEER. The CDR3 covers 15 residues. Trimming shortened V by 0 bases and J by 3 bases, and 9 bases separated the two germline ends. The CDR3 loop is CASSQDRQGGNTIYF. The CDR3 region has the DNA TGCGCCAGCAGCCAAGACAGGCAGGGTGGAAACACCATATATTTT.

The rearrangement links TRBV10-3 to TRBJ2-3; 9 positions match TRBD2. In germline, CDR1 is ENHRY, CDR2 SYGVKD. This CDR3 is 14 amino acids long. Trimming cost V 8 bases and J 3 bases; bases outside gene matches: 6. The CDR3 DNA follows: TGTGCCATCCTTGGCGGGAGGGGTACAGATACGCAGTATTTT. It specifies CAILGGRGTDTQYF.

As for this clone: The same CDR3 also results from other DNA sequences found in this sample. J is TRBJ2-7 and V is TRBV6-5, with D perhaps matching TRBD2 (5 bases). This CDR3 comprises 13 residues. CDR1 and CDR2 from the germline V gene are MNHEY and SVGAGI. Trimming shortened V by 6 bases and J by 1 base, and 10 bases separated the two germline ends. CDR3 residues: CASSRTGSYEQYF. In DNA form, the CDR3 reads TGTGCCAGCAGCCGGACGGGATCCTACGAGCAGTACTTC.

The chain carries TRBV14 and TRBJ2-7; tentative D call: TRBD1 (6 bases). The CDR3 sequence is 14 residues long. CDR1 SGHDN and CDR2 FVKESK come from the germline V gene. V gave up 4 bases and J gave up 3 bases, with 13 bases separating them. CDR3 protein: CASSLGQSVYEQYF. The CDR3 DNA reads TGTGCCAGCAGCCTCGGACAGTCGGTCTACGAGCAGTACTTC.

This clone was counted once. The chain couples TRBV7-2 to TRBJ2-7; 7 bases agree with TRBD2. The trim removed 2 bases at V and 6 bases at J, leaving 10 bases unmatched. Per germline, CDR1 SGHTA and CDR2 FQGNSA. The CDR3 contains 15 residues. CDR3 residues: CASSLIGTTLLEQYF. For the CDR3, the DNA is TGTGCCAGCAGCTTAATTGGGACTACCCTCCTCGAGCAGTACTTC.

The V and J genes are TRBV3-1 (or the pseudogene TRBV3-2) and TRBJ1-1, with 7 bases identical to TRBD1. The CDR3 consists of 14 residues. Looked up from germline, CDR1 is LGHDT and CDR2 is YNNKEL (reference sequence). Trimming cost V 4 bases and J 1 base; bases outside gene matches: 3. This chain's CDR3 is CASSPRTGNTEAFF. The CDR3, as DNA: TGTGCCAGCAGCCCACGGACAGGGAACACTGAAGCTTTCTTT.